The entry that follows covers one T cell receptor (beta chain) sequence. This CDR3 spans 11 amino acids. V lost 0 bases and J 9 bases, leaving 3 bases between the germline ends. Germline CDR1 reads ENHRY; CDR2 reads SYGVKD. Repertoires were generated with immunoSEQ multiplex PCR, while TCRdb's copy carries only in-frame clones and drops some. Counted here are over 20,000 clones, roughly 90% occurring once; the ten biggest clones make up around 30%. The sample is drawn from a study of OX40 agonist ivuxolimab in advanced cancers. The chain employs TRBV10-3 and TRBJ2-1; unclear D gene. This specimen was CD4+ or CD8+ T cells sorted from blood, taken in a trial of the OX40 agonist ivuxolimab. The TCR originated in an adult with an advanced solid tumor such as melanoma, head and neck, liver or kidney cancer. The CDR3 coding sequence is TGTGCCATCAGTGAGTCCCTTGAGCAGTTCTTC. As protein: CAISESLEQFF.